This is a list of T cell receptor beta chains from one sample in a study of T cells in Graves' hyperthyroidism and ophthalmopathy. TCRdb reanalysed the multiplex PCR reads using MiXCR and keeps one entry per CDR3 protein. The sample consists of a few hundred thousand distinct CDR3 sequences, about a fifth of them appearing once. Source material: blood. These TCRs come from a man younger than 30 with Graves' hyperthyroidism. Each CDR3 is given with its conserved first and last residue.

j_gene	len	v_gene	CDR3aa
TRBJ2-2	16	TRBV6-5	CASSYERNANTGELFF
TRBJ1-1	16	TRBV7-2	CASSLGLSRVNTEAFF
TRBJ2-5	17	TRBV11-2	CASSFDPSTSGRETQYF
TRBJ2-5	14	TRBV6-5	CASSLSEIQETQYF
TRBJ2-5	13	TRBV5-1	CASLQGKQETQYF
TRBJ1-1	13	TRBV15	CATSDRLNTEAFF
TRBJ1-1	11	TRBV28	CATHTNTEAFF
TRBJ1-4	14	TRBV6-1	CASSAPATNEKLFF
TRBJ2-7	10	TRBV2	CASSVNEQYF
TRBJ2-2	16	TRBV20-1	CSARNPSGITDGELFF
TRBJ2-7	15	TRBV11-2	CASSLLAGGGYEQYF
TRBJ2-7	11	TRBV6-1	CASTQGIEQYF
TRBJ2-7	14	TRBV11-2	CASSLRDRGIEQYF
TRBJ2-7	13	TRBV6-1	CASGKAVTYEQYF
TRBJ2-7	16	TRBV9	CASSARRDGTSYEQYF
TRBJ1-1	13	TRBV19	CASSMGTWTEAFF
TRBJ1-2	12	TRBV29-1	CSVVGETYGYTF
TRBJ1-1	14	TRBV5-1	CASSNTRENTEAFF
TRBJ1-2	14	TRBV5-1	CASSLGQRWGGYTF
TRBJ2-5	15	TRBV7-8	CASSLSRDPMRTQYF
TRBJ1-2	14	TRBV2	CASSGTGENYGYTF
TRBJ1-2	14	TRBV6-5	CASSSGGTGGGYTF
TRBJ1-1	13	TRBV28	CASRTGTGSEAFF
TRBJ1-1	15	TRBV28	CASSLWGTANTEAFF
TRBJ2-5	15	TRBV10-1	CASSEDQGSEETQYF
TRBJ1-1	14	TRBV19	CASSVDSLNTEAFF
TRBJ2-5	17	TRBV28	CASSSRVLAGSQETQYF
TRBJ2-4	18	TRBV15	CATSRRTAADLAKNIQYF
TRBJ2-7	15	TRBV12-3/TRBV12-4	CASSYGSGRVYEQYF
TRBJ1-2	16	TRBV12-5	CASGLVLDRGRYGYTF
TRBJ1-5	12	TRBV12-3/TRBV12-4	CASSQNDQPQHF
TRBJ2-5	11	TRBV30	CAWIEGETQYF
TRBJ1-6	13	TRBV6-1	CASSETANSPLHF
TRBJ2-5	16	TRBV14	CASSIGAGAQRETQYF
TRBJ1-2	13	TRBV15	CATSRDPGEGYTF